These 3 T cell receptor beta chains originate from one sample sequenced in a study of cytomegalovirus exposure and HLA in healthy donors (dated by TCRdb to the late 2010s). Libraries were made using the immunoSEQ multiplex PCR assay. For the multiplex PCR, a mixture combining 60 forward primers for TCR Vbeta segments and 13 reverse primers for TCR Jbeta segments was used. The clones in this table, taken by TCRdb from immuneACCESS, are in-frame only. Not every clone is retained; where verified, under half of the shortfall comes from an unresolved V gene, and the cause of the rest is unknown. The sample data list 110,000 to 150,000 clones, and 80% of these were observed just once. Jointly, the top ten make up approximately 6.3% of the sample. The material sequenced was PBMCs. The receptors here all came from a man between 35 and 55 years old in good health and CMV-seropositive.

The chain is built from TRBV5-5 and TRBJ2-2; 11 bases match TRBD2. V was pared by 1 base and J by 5 bases, with 7 bases of the junction left unmatched. This CDR3 spans 17 amino acids. CDR1 and CDR2 (germline): SGHKS, YYEKEE (reference sequence). CDR3 coding DNA: TGTGCCAGCAGCTTGTACCTAGCGGGGGGCCAGACCGGGGAGCTGTTTTTT. Translated, it gives CASSLYLAGGQTGELFF.

J is TRBJ1-2 and V is TRBV7-2; 9 bases line up with TRBD1. Unmatched junction bases numbered 11, after V lost 4 bases and J lost 5 bases. This CDR3 region has 16 residues. The germline V gene has CDR1 SGHTA and CDR2 FQGNSA. CDR3 residues: CASSSGQGRPVYGYTF. For the CDR3, the DNA is TGTGCCAGCAGCTCGGGACAGGGACGTCCTGTTTATGGCTACACCTTC. Filled out from reference TRBV7-2 and TRBJ1-2, the complete variable domain reads GAGVSQSPSNKVTEKGKDVELRCDPISGHTALYWYRQSLGQGLEFLIYFQGNSAPDKSGLPSDRFSAERTGGSVSTLTIQRTQQEDSAVYLCASSSGQGRPVYGYTFGSGTRLTVV.

The CDR3 here is CASSQTGGPQRTDTQYF. CDR3 nucleotide sequence: TGTGCCAGCAGCCAAACGGGGGGGCCTCAACGAACAGATACGCAGTATTTT. V gene TRBV7-6 combines with J gene TRBJ2-3; 8 nucleotides align to TRBD2. J lost 3 bases, V lost 5 bases, and 13 bases had no gene match. This CDR3 contains 17 residues. CDR1 and CDR2 from the germline V gene are SGHVS and FNYEAQ.